This T cell receptor (beta chain) originates from a study of blood T cell repertoires in COVID-19. The V end lost 6 bases, the J end lost 1 base, and 11 bases lay between the germline ends. From germline, CDR1 is MNHEY and CDR2 SVGAGI. This CDR3 has 14 amino acids. Assay used: immunoSEQ multiplex PCR; TCRdb lists only in-frame clones, some missing. Of some 250,000 clones listed, about 86% are singletons. The sequenced material came from peripheral blood. The chain employs TRBV6-5 and TRBJ2-3; possible D gene TRBD2, 7 bases. The TCR originated in an older man with acute or convalescent COVID-19. In DNA, the CDR3 is TGTGCCAGCAGGCGGGGGCCTGGCACAGATACGCAGTATTTT. Its protein is CASRRGPGTDTQYF.